These T cell receptor beta chains were read from a single sample in a study of PD-L1 blockade in urothelial cancer. The protocol was immunoSEQ multiplex PCR, while the TCRdb copy is restricted to in-frame clones and leaves out a portion. The sample includes about 47,000 clones, 80% seen only once; the top ten take around 15%. This specimen was PBMCs, taken around atezolizumab (anti-PD-L1) treatment. Receptors were obtained from a man aged 55 to 70 with urothelial cancer. Both conserved end residues are part of each CDR3. A D gene is named only where the DNA matches it firmly. The size of a clone is reported for some rows only, either as once, few or many, or as a class for expanded clones.

D gene,V gene,J gene,clone size,CDR3 DNA,CDR3 protein
-,TRBV6-5,TRBJ1-4,few,TGTGCCAGCAGTTACTCATCCGGGGGAAAACTGTTTTTT,CASSYSSGGKLFF
-,TRBV28,TRBJ1-5,-,TGTGCCAGCAGTTTCCAGGGAGGGGACAATCAGCCCCAGCATTTT,CASSFQGGDNQPQHF
-,TRBV6-6,TRBJ2-3,-,TGTGCCAGCAGTTACGCAGGGGTCACAGATACGCAGTATTTT,CASSYAGVTDTQYF
TRBD1,TRBV6-1,TRBJ1-2,-,TGTGCCAGCACCGTAGGGACAGCTAACTATGGCTACACCTTC,CASTVGTANYGYTF
-,TRBV30,TRBJ2-3,-,TGTGCCTGGAGGTCGTACACAGATACGCAGTATTTT,CAWRSYTDTQYF
-,TRBV12-5,TRBJ2-2,-,TGTGCTAGTGGTTTGGCCTCAGGGACGAACACCGGGGAGCTGTTTTTT,CASGLASGTNTGELFF
TRBD1,TRBV4-2,TRBJ2-6,-,TGTGCCAGCAGCCAGACAGGGGTCTCTGGGGCCAACGTCCTGACTTTC,CASSQTGVSGANVLTF
TRBD2,TRBV25-1,TRBJ2-1,-,TGTGCCAGCAGTGACCTAGCGGGTGAGGGTAATGAGCAGTTCTTC,CASSDLAGEGNEQFF
-,TRBV4-2,TRBJ2-1,-,TGTGCCAGCAGCCAAGATGTGTCCGGGACTGGAGGTGAGCAGTTCTTC,CASSQDVSGTGGEQFF
TRBD1,TRBV27,TRBJ1-5,-,TGTGCCAGCAGCCCCACCGGGACAGGGGTGTCCGGGCCCCAGCATTTT,CASSPTGTGVSGPQHF
TRBD1,TRBV6-1,TRBJ2-7,-,TGTGCCAGTCGACAGTACGACAGGGGTTCCTACGAGCAGTACTTC,CASRQYDRGSYEQYF
-,TRBV19,TRBJ1-1,-,TGTGCCAGTAGTCAACAGGGTTGGTTGAACACTGAAGCTTTCTTT,CASSQQGWLNTEAFF
-,TRBV7-9,TRBJ2-5,-,TGTGCCAGCAGACGACAGCCCCAAGAGACCCAGTACTTC,CASRRQPQETQYF
-,TRBV4-3,TRBJ2-7,-,TGCGCCAGCAGCCAAGTCACGGGAGAGGCCTACGAGCAGTACTTC,CASSQVTGEAYEQYF
TRBD1,TRBV6-6,TRBJ1-4,-,TGTGCCAGCAGTTACCCGACAGGGCCAACTAATGAAAAACTGTTTTTT,CASSYPTGPTNEKLFF
-,TRBV10-1,TRBJ2-5,-,TGCGCCAGCAGTGAGGGGAGGGAGACCCAGTACTTC,CASSEGRETQYF
-,TRBV27,TRBJ2-7,-,TGTGCCAGCAGTTTATGGGCTAGCCACTACGAGCAGTACTTC,CASSLWASHYEQYF
-,TRBV5-8,TRBJ2-4,-,TGTGCCAGCAGCCTCTCAGGTGCGGGGAACATTCAGTACTTC,CASSLSGAGNIQYF
-,TRBV7-7,TRBJ2-5,-,TGTGCTAGCAGCTTAGCTCGAGGAGAGACCCAGTACTTC,CASSLARGETQYF
-,TRBV13,TRBJ2-7,-,TGTGCCAGCAGCTTCAGGGGCGGTCTACTTACCTACGAGCAGTACTTC,CASSFRGGLLTYEQYF
-,TRBV14,TRBJ2-7,-,TGTGCCAGCAGCCAAACCGGAGAAGGAGGGACGGAGCCCTACGAGCAGTACTTC,CASSQTGEGGTEPYEQYF
TRBD2,TRBV5-1,TRBJ2-2,-,TGCGCCAGCAGCTTGGTCGCTAGCGGGGGGGCGAACACCGGGGAGCTGTTTTTT,CASSLVASGGANTGELFF
TRBD1,TRBV5-1,TRBJ1-1,-,TGCGCCAGCAGCCAGACCGGGACAGTGGACACTGAAGCTTTCTTT,CASSQTGTVDTEAFF
-,TRBV27,TRBJ1-6,-,TGTGCCAGCAGTATCGTAGGAGTGGCGGATTCACCCCTCCACTTT,CASSIVGVADSPLHF
TRBD2,TRBV5-6,TRBJ2-1,-,TGTGCCAGCAGCTTGGGGTCACTAGCGGGGGGCAATGAGCAGTTCTTC,CASSLGSLAGGNEQFF
TRBD1,TRBV5-1,TRBJ2-7,once,TGCGCCAGCAGCCTCGTGGGAGGCAGGGGGCAGGAGCAGTACTTC,CASSLVGGRGQEQYF
-,TRBV6-1,TRBJ2-7,-,TGTGCCAGCAGTTCCGGGACAAACAACCCGTACGAGCAGTACTTC,CASSSGTNNPYEQYF
-,TRBV4-3,TRBJ1-1,-,TGCGCCAGCAGCCAAAGGGGCATGAACACTGAAGCTTTCTTT,CASSQRGMNTEAFF
TRBD1,TRBV28,TRBJ1-6,-,TGTGCCAGCAGTTTAGGGACAGGGGGCGATTCACCCCTCCACTTT,CASSLGTGGDSPLHF
-,TRBV6-5,TRBJ2-2,once,TGTGCCAGCAGTTATAGGGGCGGGGAGCTGTTTTTT,CASSYRGGELFF
TRBD1,TRBV6-5,TRBJ2-4,-,TGTGCCAGCAGGAAGACAGGGGAGGTCAAAAACATTCAGTACTTC,CASRKTGEVKNIQYF
-,TRBV11-3,TRBJ2-2,-,TGTGCCAGCAGCTCGGGGGATTTTGGCACCGGGGAGCTGTTTTTT,CASSSGDFGTGELFF
-,TRBV5-1,TRBJ1-1,-,TGCGCCAGCAGCCCCGGGGGGGGTAAGGACACTGAAGCTTTCTTT,CASSPGGGKDTEAFF
TRBD2,TRBV4-1,TRBJ2-2,few,TGCGCCAGCAGCCGAGCGGGGGCGAACACCGGGGAGCTGTTTTTT,CASSRAGANTGELFF
-,TRBV19,TRBJ1-2,-,TGTGCCAGTAGTAGAGGTTCTAACTATGGCTACACCTTC,CASSRGSNYGYTF
TRBD2,TRBV6-5,TRBJ2-3,-,TGTGCCAGCAAGGGACTAGCCGGGGTGAGAGATACGCAGTATTTT,CASKGLAGVRDTQYF